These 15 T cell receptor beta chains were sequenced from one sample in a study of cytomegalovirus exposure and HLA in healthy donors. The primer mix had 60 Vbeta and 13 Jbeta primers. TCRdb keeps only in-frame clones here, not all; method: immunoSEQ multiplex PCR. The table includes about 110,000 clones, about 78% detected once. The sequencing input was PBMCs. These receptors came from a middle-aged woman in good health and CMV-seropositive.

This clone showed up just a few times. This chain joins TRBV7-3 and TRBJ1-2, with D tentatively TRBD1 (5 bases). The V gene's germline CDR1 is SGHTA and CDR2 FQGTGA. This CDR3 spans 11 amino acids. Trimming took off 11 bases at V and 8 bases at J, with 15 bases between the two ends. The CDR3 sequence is CASVGEDGYTF. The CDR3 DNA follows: TGTGCCTCAGTAGGGGAAGACGGCTACACCTTC.

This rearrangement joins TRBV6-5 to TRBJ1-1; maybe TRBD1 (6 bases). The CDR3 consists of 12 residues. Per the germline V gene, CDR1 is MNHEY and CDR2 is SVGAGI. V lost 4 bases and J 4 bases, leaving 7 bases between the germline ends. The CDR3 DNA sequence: TGTGCCAGCAGTTCAGGGGTCACTGAAGCTTTCTTT. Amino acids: CASSSGVTEAFF.

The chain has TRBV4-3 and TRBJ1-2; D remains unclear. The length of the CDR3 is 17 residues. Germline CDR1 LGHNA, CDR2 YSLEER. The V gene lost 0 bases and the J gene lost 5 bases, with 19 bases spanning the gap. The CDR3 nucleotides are TGCGCCAGCAGCCAAGATTGGAGGTCGGCCCACGGATATGGCTACACCTTC. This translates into CASSQDWRSAHGYGYTF.

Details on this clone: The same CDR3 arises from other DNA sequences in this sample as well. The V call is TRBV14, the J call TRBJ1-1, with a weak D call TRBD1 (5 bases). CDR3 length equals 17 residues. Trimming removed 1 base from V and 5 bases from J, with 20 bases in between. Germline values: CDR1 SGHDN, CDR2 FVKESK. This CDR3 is CASSQVGMRGLMTEAFF. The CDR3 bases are TGTGCCAGCAGCCAAGTGGGTATGCGGGGGTTGATGACTGAAGCTTTCTTT.

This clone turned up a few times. CDR3 sequence reads: CASSLDLGQETQYF. CDR3 bases: TGTGCCAGCAGCTTAGACCTCGGCCAAGAGACCCAGTACTTC. The chain employs TRBV7-9 and TRBJ2-5; no definite D call. The CDR3 consists of 14 residues. V was shortened by 1 base and J by 1 base, with 7 bases between the two germline ends. CDR1 and CDR2 from the germline V gene are SEHNR and FQNEAQ (reference sequence).

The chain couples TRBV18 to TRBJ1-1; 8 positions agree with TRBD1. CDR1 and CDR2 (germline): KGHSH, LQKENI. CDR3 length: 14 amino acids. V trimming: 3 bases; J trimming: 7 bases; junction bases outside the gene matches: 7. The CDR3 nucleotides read TGTGCCAGCTCACCGCAGACAGGGGTGAGTGAAGCTTTCTTT. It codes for CASSPQTGVSEAFF.

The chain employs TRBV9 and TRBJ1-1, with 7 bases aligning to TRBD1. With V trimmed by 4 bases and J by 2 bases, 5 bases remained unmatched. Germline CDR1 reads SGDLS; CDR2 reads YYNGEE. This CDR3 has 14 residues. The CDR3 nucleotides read TGTGCCAGCAGCATGGGGACAGATAACACTGAAGCTTTCTTT. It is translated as CASSMGTDNTEAFF.

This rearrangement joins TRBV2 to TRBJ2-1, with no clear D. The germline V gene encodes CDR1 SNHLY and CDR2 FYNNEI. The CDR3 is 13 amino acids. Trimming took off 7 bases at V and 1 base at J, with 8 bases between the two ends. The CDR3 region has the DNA TGTGCCAGCACCAGGTTGTCCTACAATGAGCAGTTCTTC. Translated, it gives CASTRLSYNEQFF.

CDR3 sequence reads: CASSPGQGGYGYTF. The CDR3 nucleotides are TGTGCCAGCAGCCCAGGACAGGGTGGTTATGGCTACACCTTC. The chain combines TRBV7-9 with TRBJ1-2; 8 nucleotides agree with TRBD1. CDR1 and CDR2 from the germline V gene are SEHNR and FQNEAQ (reference sequence). V was pared by 5 bases and J by 5 bases, with 7 bases of the junction left unmatched. This CDR3 has 14 residues.

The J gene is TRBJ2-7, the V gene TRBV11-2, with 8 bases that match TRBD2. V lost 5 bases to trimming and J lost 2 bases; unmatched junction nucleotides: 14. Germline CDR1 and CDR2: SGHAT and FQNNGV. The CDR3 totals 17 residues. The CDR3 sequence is CASSPLAGRADAYEQYF. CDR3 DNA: TGTGCCAGCAGCCCTTTAGCGGGGCGGGCAGACGCCTACGAGCAGTACTTC.

In DNA form, the CDR3 reads TGTGCCAGCAGCTTACGTCTAGCGGGGGGGCCAAGTGAGCAGTTCTTC. It is translated as CASSLRLAGGPSEQFF. The genes are TRBV7-9 and TRBJ2-1; 12 nucleotides match TRBD2. Unmatched junction bases numbered 8, after V lost 2 bases and J lost 9 bases. Germline V lookup: CDR1 SEHNR, CDR2 FQNEAQ (reference sequence). The CDR3 has 16 residues. Looking up the rest from reference TRBV7-9 and TRBJ2-1 gives the full variable domain: DTGVSQNPRHKITKRGQNVTFRCDPISEHNRLYWYRQTLGQGPEFLTYFQNEAQLEKSRLLSDRFSAERPKGSFSTLEIQRTEQGDSAMYLCASSLRLAGGPSEQFFGPGTRLTVL.

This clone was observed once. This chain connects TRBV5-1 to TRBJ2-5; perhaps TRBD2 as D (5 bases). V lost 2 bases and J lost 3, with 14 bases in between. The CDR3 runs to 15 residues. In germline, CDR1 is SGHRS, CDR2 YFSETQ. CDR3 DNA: TGCGCCAGCAGCTTTCTAGGACGGGGTGAAGAGACCCAGTACTTC. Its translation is CASSFLGRGEETQYF.

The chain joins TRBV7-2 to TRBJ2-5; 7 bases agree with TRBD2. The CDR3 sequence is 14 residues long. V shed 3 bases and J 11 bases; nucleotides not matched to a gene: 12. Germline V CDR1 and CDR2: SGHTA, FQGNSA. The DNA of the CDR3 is TGTGCCAGCAGCTTTGCTAGCTCGCCGCGGGAGCAGTACTTC. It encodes CASSFASSPREQYF.

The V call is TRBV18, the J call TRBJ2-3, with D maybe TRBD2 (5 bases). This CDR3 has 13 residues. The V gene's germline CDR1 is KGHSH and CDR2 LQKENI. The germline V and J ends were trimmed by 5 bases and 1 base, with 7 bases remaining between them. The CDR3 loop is CASSAGGTDTQYF. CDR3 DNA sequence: TGTGCCAGCTCAGCGGGCGGCACAGATACGCAGTATTTT.

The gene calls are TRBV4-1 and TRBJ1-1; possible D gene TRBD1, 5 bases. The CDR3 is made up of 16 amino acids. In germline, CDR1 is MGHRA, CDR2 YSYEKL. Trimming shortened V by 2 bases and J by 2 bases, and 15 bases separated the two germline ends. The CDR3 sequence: CASSQTGTGINTEAFF. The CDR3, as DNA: TGCGCCAGCAGCCAAACGGGTACAGGTATTAACACTGAAGCTTTCTTT.